The 31 T cell receptor beta chains below all came from one sample that was sequenced in a study of T cells in Graves' hyperthyroidism and ophthalmopathy. Researchers amplified the TCR beta CDR3 regions from RNA transcripts. Primed by the HTBI set, a first-round RT-PCR was run on the TCR CDR3. TCRdb reprocessed the multiplex PCR reads via MiXCR and lists one record per CDR3 protein. This sample has hundreds of thousands of distinct CDR3 sequences, with around 13% found just once. Sequenced material: blood. The source is a woman between 50 and 59 years old with Graves' ophthalmopathy.

This clonotype was counted at least ten times. The V gene is TRBV27, the J gene TRBJ1-6; D is perhaps TRBD1 (6 bases). Trimming pared 5 bases from V and 0 bases from J, leaving 23 bases between. Germline V gene data show CDR1 as MNHEY and CDR2 as SMNVEV (reference sequence). This CDR3 contains 20 residues. In DNA, the CDR3 is TGTGCCAGCAGTGTGTATCGGAAGAACAGGGTTAGCTCCTATAATTCACCCCTCCACTTT. This translates into CASSVYRKNRVSSYNSPLHF.

The chain uses TRBV5-1 and TRBJ1-2; 10 bases line up with TRBD1. Germline V gene sequence: CDR1 SGHRS, CDR2 YFSETQ. V shed 4 bases, J shed 4 bases, and the junction held 7 bases outside the gene matches. This CDR3 comprises 15 residues. The CDR3 DNA sequence: TGCGCCAGCAGCCCGCGGGACAGGGGCGGCTATGGCTACACCTTC. Amino acid sequence: CASSPRDRGGYGYTF.

This clonotype occurred many times. This sequence joins TRBV18 and TRBJ1-5; 7 nucleotides line up with TRBD1. With V trimmed by 6 bases and J by 4 bases, 12 bases remained unmatched. Germline V gene lookup returns CDR1 KGHSH and CDR2 LQKENI. The CDR3 contains 16 residues. As DNA, the CDR3 is TGTGCCAGCTCCCCCGGGACAGCCTCCCGAAATCAGCCCCAGCATTTT. It translates to CASSPGTASRNQPQHF.

This clonotype was observed a few times. This chain uses TRBV7-9 with TRBJ2-1; no reliable D call. V lost 6 bases to trimming and J lost 4 bases, with 22 bases between them. The CDR3 runs 17 residues. Germline lookup yields CDR1 SEHNR and CDR2 FQNEAQ (reference sequence). The DNA of the CDR3 is TGTGCCAGCAGTCCTTCCAACCTCCGCCCGCCATACAATGAGCAGTTCTTC. Protein: CASSPSNLRPPYNEQFF.

This clonotype was recorded at least ten times. CDR3 DNA: TGTGCCAGCAGACGACTAGCGGGAGGGACCGGGGAGCTGTTTTTT. Amino acids: CASRRLAGGTGELFF. The chain employs TRBV7-3 and TRBJ2-2, with 14 bases aligning to TRBD2. J was trimmed by 5 bases and V by 6 bases; bases with no gene match: 2. CDR1 is SGHTA, CDR2 FQGTGA, per germline. There are 15 residues in the CDR3.

This clonotype was counted between two and nine times. V and J are TRBV19 and TRBJ2-7; D unresolved. Germline V CDR1 and CDR2: LNHDA, SQIVND (reference sequence). V lost 2 bases and J lost 2, with 13 bases in between. This CDR3 has 15 amino acids. This chain's CDR3 is CASSISWRNAYEQYF. The CDR3 bases are TGTGCCAGTAGTATATCCTGGAGAAATGCCTACGAGCAGTACTTC.

The J gene is TRBJ2-1, the V gene TRBV5-4, with D perhaps TRBD2 (5 bases). The CDR3 has 16 amino acids. Germline lookup yields CDR1 SGHNT and CDR2 YYREEE (reference sequence). Trimming cost V 0 bases and J 2 bases, with 12 bases left between them. In DNA form, the CDR3 reads TGTGCCAGCAGCTTGGGGGCTACGGGAACCTACAATGAGCAGTTCTTC. Translated, it gives CASSLGATGTYNEQFF.

This clonotype was observed many times. This chain joins TRBV20-1 and TRBJ2-7; TRBD2 aligns across 10 bases. CDR1 DFQATT and CDR2 SNEGSKA come from the germline V gene (reference sequence). V lost 0 bases to trimming and J lost 7 bases; unmatched junction nucleotides: 6. CDR3 length equals 14 residues. The DNA of the CDR3 is TGCAGTGCTAGAGATGGGACTAGCGTTAATGAGCAGTACTTC. Its protein is CSARDGTSVNEQYF.

This clonotype was detected many times. This rearrangement joins TRBV6-2 or TRBV6-3 to TRBJ2-1; TRBD2 matches 9 bases. The CDR3 loop spans 15 amino acids. With V trimmed by 6 bases and J by 2 bases, 5 bases remained unmatched. Germline CDR1 MNHEY, CDR2 SVGEGT. CDR3 sequence (DNA): TGTGCCAGCAGCAAGACTAGCGGCACCTACAATGAGCAGTTCTTC. Translation gives CASSKTSGTYNEQFF.

This clonotype was counted at least ten times. The chain carries TRBV20-1 and TRBJ2-3, with TRBD2 matching over 10 bases. There are 19 residues in the CDR3. V shed 2 bases and J 0 bases; nucleotides not matched to a gene: 14. Germline loops: CDR1 DFQATT, CDR2 SNEGSKA (reference sequence). The CDR3 region is CSARLRAAGGSASTDTQYF. For the CDR3, the DNA is TGCAGTGCTAGATTGCGGGCAGCGGGAGGGAGTGCTAGCACAGATACGCAGTATTTT.

This clonotype was found many times. V is TRBV20-1 and J is TRBJ2-1; 13 bases match TRBD2. The CDR3 runs 17 residues. V was pared by 0 bases and J by 4 bases, with 6 bases of the junction left unmatched. Germline V gene data show CDR1 as DFQATT and CDR2 as SNEGSKA (reference sequence). Written as DNA, the CDR3 is TGCAGTGCTAGAGAACCGGGACTAGCGGGATCGTACAATGAGCAGTTCTTC. Translated: CSAREPGLAGSYNEQFF.

V usage is TRBV7-9 and J usage is TRBJ2-1; TRBD2 agrees at 8 bases. Germline V gives CDR1 SEHNR, CDR2 FQNEAQ (reference sequence). The CDR3 consists of 14 residues. Losses at the gene ends were 11 bases for V and 5 bases for J; bases not matched to a gene: 11. DNA for the CDR3: TGTGCCGGCGACGGGTTGGGACTAGACAATGAGCAGTTCTTC. Translation gives CAGDGLGLDNEQFF.

This clonotype was seen only a few times. The junction departs from the called germline gene at one end, perhaps through a read error. This sequence joins TRBV27 and TRBJ1-3; 8 bases line up with TRBD1. The germline V gene has CDR1 MNHEY and CDR2 SMNVEV (reference sequence). CDR3 size: 15 residues. CDR3 loop: CASSLRTGTGDTIYF. For the CDR3, the DNA is TGTGCCAGCAGTTTACGGACAGGGACTGGAGACACCATATATTTT.

This clonotype was seen at least ten times. The rearrangement links TRBV18 to TRBJ1-1; tentatively, D is TRBD1 (6 bases). This CDR3 spans 15 amino acids. Trimming cost V 2 bases and J 1 base, with 11 bases left between them. Germline values: CDR1 KGHSH, CDR2 LQKENI. The CDR3 is CASSPGRGSNTEAFF. The CDR3 region has the DNA TGTGCCAGCTCACCAGGCAGGGGATCGAACACTGAAGCTTTCTTT.

This clonotype appeared many times. V and J are TRBV27 and TRBJ1-2, with a weak D call TRBD1 (6 bases). Germline V gene data show CDR1 as MNHEY and CDR2 as SMNVEV (reference sequence). This CDR3 comprises 11 residues. Trimming removed 6 bases at V and 5 bases at J, with 7 bases between. The CDR3 reads CASRQGYGYTF. The CDR3 nucleotides are TGTGCCAGCAGGCAGGGGTATGGCTACACCTTC.

The CDR3 loop is CASSQDGLFITDTQYF. The CDR3 DNA sequence: TGCGCCAGCAGCCAAGATGGACTTTTCATCACAGATACGCAGTATTTT. This chain uses TRBV4-3 with TRBJ2-3; possibly TRBD2 for D (5 bases). The V gene lost 0 bases and the J gene lost 2 bases, with 12 bases spanning the gap. The CDR3 length is 16 residues. Germline lookup yields CDR1 LGHNA and CDR2 YSLEER.

This chain uses TRBV19 with TRBJ2-7; 12 bases are shared with TRBD2. V lost 11 bases, J lost 5 bases, and 16 bases stayed unmatched. Germline V CDR1 and CDR2: LNHDA, SQIVND (reference sequence). This CDR3 contains 16 residues. CDR3 bases: TGTGCCCAAGAAGAGGCTAGCGGGAGGGTAAACCACGAGCAGTACTTC. Protein product: CAQEEASGRVNHEQYF.

The sample holds many counts of this clonotype. The chain is built from TRBV30 and TRBJ1-2; D gene ambiguous. Trimming removed 0 bases at V and 4 bases at J, with 6 bases between. In germline, CDR1 is GTSNPN, CDR2 SVGIG (reference sequence). The CDR3 contains 12 residues. CDR3 in DNA: TGTGCCTGGAGTGTATTCGCCTATGGCTACACCTTC. Translation gives CAWSVFAYGYTF.

Only one count was recorded for this clonotype. V and J are TRBV2 and TRBJ1-1; TRBD1 is a possible D gene (6 bases). Trimming cost V 6 bases and J 4 bases, with 12 bases left between them. Germline loops: CDR1 SNHLY, CDR2 FYNNEI. The CDR3 consists of 13 residues. CDR3 nucleotides: TGTGCCAGCAGCCCCCAGGGGATCACTGAAGCTTTCTTT. Amino acid sequence: CASSPQGITEAFF.

The genes are TRBV7-9 and TRBJ2-7; D perhaps matches TRBD2 (6 bases). The V gene's germline CDR1 is SEHNR and CDR2 FQNEAQ (reference sequence). The germline V and J ends were trimmed by 5 bases and 2 bases, with 13 bases remaining between them. This CDR3 has 14 residues. The CDR3 DNA reads TGTGCCAGCAGCCGACTGGGGGGAACCTACGAGCAGTACTTC. It encodes CASSRLGGTYEQYF.

The CDR3 spells CASSFGARTGWGTEAFF. CDR3 DNA: TGTGCCAGCAGCTTTGGGGCCCGGACAGGGTGGGGCACTGAAGCTTTCTTT. The chain joins TRBV11-2 to TRBJ1-1; TRBD1 matches at 8 bases. J lost 4 bases, V lost 3 bases, and 13 bases had no gene match. This CDR3 is 17 amino acids long. Germline CDR1 and CDR2: SGHAT and FQNNGV.

This clonotype was picked up many times. V gene TRBV10-3 combines with J gene TRBJ2-3; tentatively, D is TRBD2 (5 bases). Trimming removed 0 bases at V and 3 bases at J, with 7 bases between. The CDR3 runs to 14 residues. Germline V lookup: CDR1 ENHRY, CDR2 SYGVKD. The CDR3 nucleotides read TGTGCCATCAGTGAGTCGGGCGGGACAGATACGCAGTATTTT. As protein: CAISESGGTDTQYF.

This clonotype was seen ten or more times. The chain links TRBV7-9 to TRBJ2-1; a possible D gene is TRBD1 (5 bases). The CDR3 is made up of 11 amino acids. The V and J ends lost 8 bases and 4 bases respectively, with 6 bases between them. Per the germline V gene, CDR1 is SEHNR and CDR2 is FQNEAQ (reference sequence). In DNA, the CDR3 is TGTGCCAGCGGGGCGTACAATGAGCAGTTCTTC. The encoded protein is CASGAYNEQFF. The full variable domain, in which reference TRBV7-9 and TRBJ2-1 provide the parts outside the CDR3, is DTGVSQNPRHKITKRGQNVTFRCDPISEHNRLYWYRQTLGQGPEFLTYFQNEAQLEKSRLLSDRFSAERPKGSFSTLEIQRTEQGDSAMYLCASGAYNEQFFGPGTRLTVL.

This clonotype was detected many times. The CDR3 DNA reads TGTGCCAGCAGCGACATAGCAAAGGGCACAGATACGCAGTATTTT. Its protein product is CASSDIAKGTDTQYF. The V gene is TRBV7-3, the J gene TRBJ2-3; D not resolved. The CDR3 is 15 amino acids. Germline assignment: CDR1 SGHTA and CDR2 FQGTGA. Between the trimmed V and J ends, which lost 5 bases and 1 base, there was a span of 13 bases.

In its sample, this clonotype was seen a few times. The J gene is TRBJ2-7, the V gene TRBV27; 11 nucleotides line up with TRBD1. CDR1 and CDR2 (germline): MNHEY, SMNVEV (reference sequence). The trim removed 3 bases at V and 2 bases at J, leaving 6 bases unmatched. CDR3 length equals 16 residues. For the CDR3, the DNA is TGTGCCAGCAGTTTGCCCGGACAGGGGGCTACCTACGAGCAGTACTTC. It translates to CASSLPGQGATYEQYF.

This clonotype has a count of ten or more. The J gene is TRBJ2-1, the V gene TRBV7-2, with TRBD2 as a possible D gene (6 bases). The CDR3 runs 14 residues. V was cut by 4 bases and J by 5 bases, with 12 bases left in between. The germline V gene has CDR1 SGHTA and CDR2 FQGNSA. The CDR3 reads CASSSPRGNNEQFF. CDR3 DNA: TGTGCCAGCAGCTCGCCGCGCGGGAACAATGAGCAGTTCTTC.

There are many counts of this clonotype. The V and J genes are TRBV6-1 and TRBJ2-7; TRBD1 agrees at 11 bases. The CDR3 is made up of 15 amino acids. Trimming removed 6 bases from V and 5 bases from J; junction bases left unmatched: 9. Per germline, CDR1 MNHNS and CDR2 SASEGT. CDR3 sequence reads: CASSSGQGEINEQYF. The CDR3 DNA reads as TGTGCCAGCAGCTCGGGACAGGGGGAAATTAACGAGCAGTACTTC.

This chain uses TRBV20-1 with TRBJ2-3, with D possibly matching TRBD1 (6 bases). The CDR3 spans 15 residues. The germline V and J ends were trimmed by 0 bases and 3 bases, with 13 bases remaining between them. Germline values: CDR1 DFQATT, CDR2 SNEGSKA (reference sequence). The CDR3 protein is CSARDRRQGTDTQYF. In DNA, the CDR3 is TGCAGTGCTAGAGACAGAAGGCAGGGGACAGATACGCAGTATTTT.

This clonotype showed up many times. V usage is TRBV2 and J usage is TRBJ2-2; a possible D gene is TRBD1 (5 bases). In germline, CDR1 is SNHLY, CDR2 FYNNEI. The CDR3 totals 13 residues. The ends were cut back, 4 bases at V and 7 bases at J, with 10 bases in the middle. The CDR3 DNA reads as TGTGCCAGCAGTGTCCAGGGTAACGGGGAGCTGTTTTTT. This encodes CASSVQGNGELFF.

This clonotype turned up a few times. The J gene is TRBJ1-5, the V gene TRBV15; 7 nucleotides match TRBD1. The CDR3 has 15 residues. Trimming cost V 2 bases and J 1 base; bases outside gene matches: 2. The germline V gene has CDR1 LNHNV and CDR2 YYDKDF (reference sequence). In DNA form, the CDR3 reads TGTGCCACCAGCAGACAACAGGGGAGCAATCAGCCCCAGCATTTT. Protein product: CATSRQQGSNQPQHF.

This clonotype was seen many times. The chain couples TRBV7-3 to TRBJ2-3; D unresolved. The germline V gene encodes CDR1 SGHTA and CDR2 FQGTGA. Trimming stripped 0 bases from V and 2 bases from J, with 9 bases between. The CDR3 runs 15 residues. The CDR3: CASSLTGSITDTQYF. The CDR3 DNA reads TGTGCCAGCAGCTTAACCGGCAGTATCACAGATACGCAGTATTTT.